Listed here is a single TCR beta chain. The data were taken from a study of blood T cell repertoires in COVID-19. The overall study: Spain, Italy and the United States supplied samples that represented acute and convalescent COVID-19.

The assay was immunoSEQ multiplex PCR, and TCRdb's table has in-frame clones only and misses some. This repertoire shows about 140,000 clones, approximately 85% found once; its top ten account for 4%. This clonotype originated in an elderly woman with acute or convalescent COVID-19. The sequenced material came from peripheral blood.

CDR3 region: CASSPARGNSYEQYF. For the CDR3, the DNA is TGTGCCAGCAGCCCAGCCAGAGGGAACTCCTACGAGCAGTACTTC. The J gene is TRBJ2-7, the V gene TRBV5-4, with D possibly matching TRBD2 (5 bases). The CDR3 is 15 residues long. Germline V gene sequence: CDR1 SGHNT, CDR2 YYREEE (reference sequence). V lost 4 bases to trimming and J lost 0 bases, with 14 bases between them.